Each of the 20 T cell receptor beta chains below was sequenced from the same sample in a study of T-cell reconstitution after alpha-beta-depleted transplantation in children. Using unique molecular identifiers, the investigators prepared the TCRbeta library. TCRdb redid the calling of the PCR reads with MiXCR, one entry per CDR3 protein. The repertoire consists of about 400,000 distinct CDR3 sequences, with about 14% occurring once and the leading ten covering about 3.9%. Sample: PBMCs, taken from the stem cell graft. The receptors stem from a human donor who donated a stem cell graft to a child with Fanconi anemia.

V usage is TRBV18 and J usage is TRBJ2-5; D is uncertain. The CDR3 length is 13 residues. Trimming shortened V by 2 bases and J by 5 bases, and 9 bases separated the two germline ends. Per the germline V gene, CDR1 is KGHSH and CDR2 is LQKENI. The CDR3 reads CASSPVRFETQYF. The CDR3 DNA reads TGTGCCAGCTCACCAGTGAGGTTTGAGACCCAGTACTTC.

The CDR3 DNA is TGTGCCAGCAGCTGGACTAGCGGGATCACAGATACGCAGTATTTT. Its protein product is CASSWTSGITDTQYF. The chain couples TRBV7-2 to TRBJ2-3, with 12 bases aligning to TRBD2. Unmatched junction bases numbered 1, after V lost 4 bases and J lost 2 bases. This CDR3 is 15 amino acids long. The V gene's germline CDR1 is SGHTA and CDR2 FQGNSA.

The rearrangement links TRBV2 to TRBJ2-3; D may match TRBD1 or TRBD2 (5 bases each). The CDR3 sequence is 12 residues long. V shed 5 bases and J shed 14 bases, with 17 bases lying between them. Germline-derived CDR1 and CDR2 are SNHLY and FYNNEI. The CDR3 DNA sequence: TGTGCCAGCAGTAGGGACCCGGGCCTTTCGTATTTT. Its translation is CASSRDPGLSYF.

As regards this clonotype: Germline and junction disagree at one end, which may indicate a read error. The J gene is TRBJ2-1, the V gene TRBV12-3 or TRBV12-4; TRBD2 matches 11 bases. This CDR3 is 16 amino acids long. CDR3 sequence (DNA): TGTGCCAGCAGTTTAATTCTAGCGGGGGGTCGCGATGAGCGGTTCTTC. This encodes CASSLILAGGRDERFF.

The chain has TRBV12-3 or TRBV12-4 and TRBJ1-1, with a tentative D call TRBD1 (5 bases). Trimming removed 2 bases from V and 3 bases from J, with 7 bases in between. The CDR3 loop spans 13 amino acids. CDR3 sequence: CASSLWGDTEAFF. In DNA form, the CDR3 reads TGTGCCAGCAGTTTATGGGGGGACACTGAAGCTTTCTTT.

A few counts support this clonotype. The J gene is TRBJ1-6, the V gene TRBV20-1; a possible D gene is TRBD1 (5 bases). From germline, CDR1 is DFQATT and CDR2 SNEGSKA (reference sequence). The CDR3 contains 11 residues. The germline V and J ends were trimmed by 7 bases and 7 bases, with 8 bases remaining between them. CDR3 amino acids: CSGGGNSPLHF. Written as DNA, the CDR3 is TGCAGTGGGGGGGGAAATTCACCCCTCCACTTT.

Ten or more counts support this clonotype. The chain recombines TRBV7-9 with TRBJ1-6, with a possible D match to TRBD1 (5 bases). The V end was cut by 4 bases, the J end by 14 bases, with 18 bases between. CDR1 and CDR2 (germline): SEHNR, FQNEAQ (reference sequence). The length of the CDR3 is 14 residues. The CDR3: CASSSSNGAATLHF. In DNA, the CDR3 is TGTGCCAGCAGCTCCTCTAATGGGGCGGCTACCCTCCACTTT.

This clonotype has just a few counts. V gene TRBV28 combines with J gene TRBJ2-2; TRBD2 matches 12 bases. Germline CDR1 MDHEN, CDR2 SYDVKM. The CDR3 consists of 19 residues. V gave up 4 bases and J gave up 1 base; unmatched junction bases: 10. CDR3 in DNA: TGTGCCAGCAGTTCTCCGGGACTAGCGGGCATTCGGAACACCGGGGAGCTGTTTTTT. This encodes CASSSPGLAGIRNTGELFF.

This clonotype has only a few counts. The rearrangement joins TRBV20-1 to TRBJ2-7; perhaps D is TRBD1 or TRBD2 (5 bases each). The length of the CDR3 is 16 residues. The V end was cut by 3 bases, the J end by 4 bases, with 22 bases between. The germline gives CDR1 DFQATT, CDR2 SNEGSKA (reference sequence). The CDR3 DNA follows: TGCAGTGCTAGCTCGGAGGCAGAGGGGATTCAATACGAGCAGTACTTC. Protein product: CSASSEAEGIQYEQYF.

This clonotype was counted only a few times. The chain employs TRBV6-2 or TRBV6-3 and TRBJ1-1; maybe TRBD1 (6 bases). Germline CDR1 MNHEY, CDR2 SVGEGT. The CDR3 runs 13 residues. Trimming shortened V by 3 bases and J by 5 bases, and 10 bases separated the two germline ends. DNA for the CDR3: TGTGCCAGCAGTTATCAGGGGAGAACTGAAGCTTTCTTT. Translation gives CASSYQGRTEAFF.

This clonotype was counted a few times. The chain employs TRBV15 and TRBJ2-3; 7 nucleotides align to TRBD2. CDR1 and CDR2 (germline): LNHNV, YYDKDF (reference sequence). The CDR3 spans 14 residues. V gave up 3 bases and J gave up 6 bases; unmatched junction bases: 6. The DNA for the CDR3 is TGTGCCACCAGCAGCCTGGGGGGGTTGGATACGCAGTATTTT. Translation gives CATSSLGGLDTQYF.

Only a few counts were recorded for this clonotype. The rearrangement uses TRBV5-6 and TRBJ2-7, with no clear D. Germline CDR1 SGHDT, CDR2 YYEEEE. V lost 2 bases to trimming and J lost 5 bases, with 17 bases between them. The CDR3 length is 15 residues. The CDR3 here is CASSLRFGKADEQYF. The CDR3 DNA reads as TGTGCCAGCAGCTTACGGTTTGGGAAAGCAGACGAGCAGTACTTC.

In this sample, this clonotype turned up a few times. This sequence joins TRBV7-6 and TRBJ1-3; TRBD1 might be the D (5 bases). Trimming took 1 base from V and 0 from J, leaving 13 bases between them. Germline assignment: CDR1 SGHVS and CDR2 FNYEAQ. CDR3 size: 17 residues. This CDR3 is CASSLEGRGGSGNTIYF. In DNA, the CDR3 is TGTGCCAGCAGCTTAGAAGGACGGGGGGGCTCTGGAAACACCATATATTTT.

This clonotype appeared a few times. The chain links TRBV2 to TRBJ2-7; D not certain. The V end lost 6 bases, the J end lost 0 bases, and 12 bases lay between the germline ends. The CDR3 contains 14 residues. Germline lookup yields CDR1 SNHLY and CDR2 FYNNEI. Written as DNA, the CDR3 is TGTGCCAGCAGCGCAGATTACAGCTCCTACGAGCAGTACTTC. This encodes CASSADYSSYEQYF.

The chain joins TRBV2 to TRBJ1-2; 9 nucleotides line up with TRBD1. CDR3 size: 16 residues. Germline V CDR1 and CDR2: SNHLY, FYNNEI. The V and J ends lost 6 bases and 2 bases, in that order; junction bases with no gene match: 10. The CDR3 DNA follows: TGTGCCAGCAGGGGGACCGGGACAGGGAGGAACTATGGCTACACCTTC. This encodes CASRGTGTGRNYGYTF.

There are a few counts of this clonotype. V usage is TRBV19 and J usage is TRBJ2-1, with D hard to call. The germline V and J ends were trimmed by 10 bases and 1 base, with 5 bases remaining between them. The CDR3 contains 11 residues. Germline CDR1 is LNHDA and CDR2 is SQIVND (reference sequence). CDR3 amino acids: CAMGSYNEQFF. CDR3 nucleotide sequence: TGTGCCATGGGGTCCTACAATGAGCAGTTCTTC.

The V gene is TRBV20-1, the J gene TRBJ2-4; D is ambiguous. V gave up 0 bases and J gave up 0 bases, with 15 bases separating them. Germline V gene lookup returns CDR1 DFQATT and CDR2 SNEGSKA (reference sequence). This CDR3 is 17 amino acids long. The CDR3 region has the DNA TGCAGTGCTAGAGATAGGGCAGGAACGGGAGCCAAAAACATTCAGTACTTC. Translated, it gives CSARDRAGTGAKNIQYF.

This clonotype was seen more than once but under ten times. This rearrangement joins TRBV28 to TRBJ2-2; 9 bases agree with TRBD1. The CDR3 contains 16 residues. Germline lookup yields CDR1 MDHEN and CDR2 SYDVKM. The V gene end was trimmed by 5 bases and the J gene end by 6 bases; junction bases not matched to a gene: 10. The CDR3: CASSQPGQGLAGELFF. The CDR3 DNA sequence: TGTGCCAGCAGTCAACCGGGACAGGGTTTAGCCGGGGAGCTGTTTTTT. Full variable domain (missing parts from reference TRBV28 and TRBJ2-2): DVKVTQSSRYLVKRTGEKVFLECVQDMDHENMFWYRQDPGLGLRLIYFSYDVKMKEKGDIPEGYSVSREKKERFSLILESASTNQTSMYLCASSQPGQGLAGELFFGEGSRLTVL.

The DNA for the CDR3 is TGTGCCAGCGGCAACAGGGCAGGCGATAATTCACCCCTCCACTTT. This gives the protein CASGNRAGDNSPLHF. The chain employs TRBV6-2 or TRBV6-3 and TRBJ1-6; maybe TRBD1 (6 bases). V was clipped by 8 bases and J by 5 bases, with 16 bases between them. CDR1 and CDR2 (germline): MNHEY, SVGEGT. The CDR3 consists of 15 residues.

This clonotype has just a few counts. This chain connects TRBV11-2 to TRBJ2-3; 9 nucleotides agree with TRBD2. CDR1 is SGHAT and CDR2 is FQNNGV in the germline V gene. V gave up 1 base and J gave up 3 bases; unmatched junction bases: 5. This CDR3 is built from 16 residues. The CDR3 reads CASSLGAGGLTDTQYF. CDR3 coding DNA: TGTGCCAGCAGCTTAGGAGCGGGGGGATTGACAGATACGCAGTATTTT.